Presented here are 22 T cell receptor beta chains from one specimen sequenced in a study of T cell responses to AZD1222 COVID-19 vaccine. Clones were read by immunoSEQ multiplex PCR, and TCRdb kept only the in-frame ones, dropping some. The data hold roughly 120,000 clones, with around 92% observed a single time. The material was peripheral blood, obtained on day 0 of AZD1222 vaccination. These TCRs come from an adult in good health.

This clone was found once. The V call is TRBV19, the J call TRBJ1-6; 10 positions agree with TRBD1. V was clipped by 6 bases and J by 7 bases; unmatched bases: 9. The CDR3 consists of 16 residues. In germline, CDR1 is LNHDA, CDR2 SQIVND (reference sequence). In DNA form, the CDR3 reads TGTGCCAGTAGCCGAAGGGGGACAGGGGCGAATTCACCCCTCCACTTT. It yields the protein CASSRRGTGANSPLHF.

The chain combines TRBV28 with TRBJ1-1; TRBD1 agrees at 8 bases. V lost 6 bases, J lost 6 bases, and 6 bases stayed unmatched. Germline loops: CDR1 MDHEN, CDR2 SYDVKM. The CDR3 totals 13 residues. CDR3 sequence: CASSQQGEAEAFF. In DNA form, the CDR3 reads TGTGCCAGCAGCCAACAGGGGGAGGCTGAAGCTTTCTTT.

The chain uses TRBV11-2 and TRBJ2-5, with D possibly being TRBD1 (6 bases). The CDR3 runs to 16 residues. Per germline, CDR1 SGHAT and CDR2 FQNNGV. Trimming left V 2 bases short and J 5 bases short, with 18 bases between. The CDR3 DNA is TGTGCCAGCAGCTTAACAGGGCCGACATCTCGGGAGACCCAGTACTTC. Amino acids: CASSLTGPTSRETQYF.

The gene calls are TRBV4-2 and TRBJ2-2; TRBD2 aligns across 9 bases. V shed 1 base and J 6 bases; nucleotides not matched to a gene: 12. The CDR3 runs 18 residues. The V gene's germline CDR1 is LGHNA and CDR2 YNFKEQ. The CDR3 region has the DNA TGTGCCAGCAGCCAAGCTGGGGGTAGCGGGAGAGGATCCGGGGAGCTGTTTTTT. Translating it yields CASSQAGGSGRGSGELFF.

About this clone: This specimen includes other DNA sequences encoding the same CDR3. The V gene is TRBV19, the J gene TRBJ1-5; tentatively, D is TRBD1 (5 bases). The ends were cut back, 5 bases at V and 4 bases at J, with 6 bases in the middle. The CDR3 spans 12 residues. In germline, CDR1 is LNHDA, CDR2 SQIVND (reference sequence). The CDR3 nucleotides are TGTGCCAGTAGTCGGGGGAATCAGCCCCAGCATTTT. Amino acid sequence: CASSRGNQPQHF.

The chain is built from TRBV7-9 and TRBJ2-3; TRBD2 matches 11 bases. In germline, CDR1 is SEHNR, CDR2 FQNEAQ (reference sequence). Trimming removed 5 bases from V and 0 bases from J; junction bases left unmatched: 4. The CDR3 totals 16 residues. CDR3 sequence: CASSPRTSGSTDTQYF. CDR3 coding DNA: TGTGCCAGCAGCCCACGGACTAGCGGGAGCACAGATACGCAGTATTTT.

The chain carries TRBV19 and TRBJ1-1, with 7 bases that match TRBD1. CDR1 is LNHDA and CDR2 is SQIVND in the germline V gene (reference sequence). With 11 bases clipped from V and 5 bases from J, the junction kept 8 bases outside the gene matches. The CDR3 is made up of 12 amino acids. The CDR3 sequence: CAVTTGRTEAFF. CDR3 nucleotides: TGTGCCGTTACGACAGGGAGAACTGAAGCTTTCTTT. Variable domain in full (rest from reference TRBV19 and TRBJ1-1): DGGITQSPKYLFRKEGQNVTLSCEQNLNHDAMYWYRQDPGQGLRLIYYSQIVNDFQKGDIAEGYSVSREKKESFPLTVTSAQKNPTAFYLCAVTTGRTEAFFGQGTRLTVV.

The chain recombines TRBV25-1 with TRBJ1-6; D is undetermined. In germline, CDR1 is MGHDK, CDR2 SYGVNS. Trimming pared 4 bases from V and 7 bases from J, leaving 8 bases between. CDR3 length equals 13 residues. The CDR3 nucleotides read TGTGCCAGCAGTGTGGGGAGGAATTCACCCCTCCACTTT. This gives the protein CASSVGRNSPLHF.

The chain combines TRBV10-1 with TRBJ2-7; D possibly corresponds to TRBD2 (6 bases). Germline lookup yields CDR1 WNHNN and CDR2 SYGVQD (reference sequence). V was shortened by 8 bases and J by 2 bases, with 10 bases between the two germline ends. There are 12 residues in the CDR3. The CDR3 spells CASGAGPYEQYF. In nucleotides, the CDR3 is TGCGCCAGCGGAGCGGGCCCCTACGAGCAGTACTTC.

This rearrangement joins TRBV11-2 to TRBJ1-6; possibly TRBD1 for D (5 bases). Germline CDR1 reads SGHAT; CDR2 reads FQNNGV. The CDR3 totals 14 residues. With 3 bases removed from V and 8 bases from J, the gap between germline ends came to 11 bases. This CDR3 is CASSFGQGDSPLHF. The DNA of the CDR3 is TGTGCCAGCAGCTTTGGTCAGGGAGATTCACCCCTCCACTTT. The full variable domain, rest sourced from reference TRBV11-2 and TRBJ1-6, is EAGVAQSPRYKIIEKRQSVAFWCNPISGHATLYWYQQILGQGPKLLIQFQNNGVVDDSQLPKDRFSAERLKGVDSTLKIQPAKLEDSAVYLCASSFGQGDSPLHFGNGTRLTVT.

The chain recombines TRBV3-1 (or the pseudogene TRBV3-2) with TRBJ2-5; the match to TRBD2 covers 14 bases. Losses at the gene ends were 7 bases for V and 5 bases for J; bases not matched to a gene: 6. The CDR3 spans 15 residues. CDR1 LGHDT and CDR2 YNNKEL come from the germline V gene (reference sequence). The DNA of the CDR3 is TGTGCCAGCATCCTGGGGACTAGCGGGAGCGAGACCCAGTACTTC. Amino acids: CASILGTSGSETQYF.

CDR3 DNA sequence: TGTGCCAGCAGCCCGGGAGGCGAGCAGTACTTC. It yields the protein CASSPGGEQYF. J is TRBJ2-7 and V is TRBV2; 7 nucleotides line up with TRBD2. Germline assignment: CDR1 SNHLY and CDR2 FYNNEI. The CDR3 runs 11 residues. The J segment lost 6 bases and the V segment lost 6 bases, leaving 2 bases of the junction unmatched.

A note on this clone: Relative to the germline gene, one junction end is altered; a read error may explain this. The rearrangement links TRBV28 to TRBJ1-1, with D unclear. CDR1 is MDHEN and CDR2 is SYDVKM in the germline V gene. The CDR3 spans 10 residues. The CDR3 spells CATRSRDNNF. CDR3 nucleotides: TGTGCCACCCGTTCTCGAGACAACAACTTT.

The chain couples TRBV2 to TRBJ1-2; 7 nucleotides line up with TRBD1. V shed 9 bases, J shed 8 bases, and the junction held 6 bases outside the gene matches. The germline V gene has CDR1 SNHLY and CDR2 FYNNEI. The CDR3 totals 11 residues. The CDR3 loop reads CARTGASGYTF. DNA of the CDR3: TGTGCCAGAACAGGGGCAAGCGGCTACACCTTC.

The chain links TRBV5-1 to TRBJ2-1; possible D gene TRBD1, 6 bases. CDR1 and CDR2 from the germline V gene are SGHRS and YFSETQ. V was cut by 3 bases and J by 6 bases, with 19 bases left in between. This CDR3 is built from 16 residues. The CDR3 DNA is TGCGCCAGCAGCTACGAGCCGGGACAACCCAGCAATGAGCAGTTCTTC. It translates to CASSYEPGQPSNEQFF.

The chain combines TRBV28 with TRBJ1-5, with D perhaps matching TRBD1 (5 bases). Trimming pared 4 bases from V and 7 bases from J, leaving 14 bases between. The CDR3 extends over 14 amino acids. Germline-derived CDR1 and CDR2 are MDHEN and SYDVKM. This CDR3 is CASSSGGAKQPQHF. CDR3 in DNA: TGTGCCAGCAGTTCGGGAGGGGCAAAGCAGCCCCAGCATTTT.

The chain recombines TRBV5-1 with TRBJ2-3; D not certain. From germline, CDR1 is SGHRS and CDR2 YFSETQ. CDR3 length: 15 residues. V gave up 1 base and J gave up 4 bases, with 13 bases separating them. CDR3: CASSLSTDLSDTQYF. Written as DNA, the CDR3 is TGCGCCAGCAGCTTGTCCACAGATCTTTCAGATACGCAGTATTTT.

V usage is TRBV7-9 and J usage is TRBJ2-7; D possibly corresponds to TRBD1 (5 bases). CDR3 length: 17 residues. V dropped 4 bases and J dropped 3 bases, with 22 bases sitting between them. Per the germline V gene, CDR1 is SEHNR and CDR2 is FQNEAQ (reference sequence). CDR3 bases: TGTGCCAGCAGCTCACCGCCCTTACAGGTTATAAACTACGAGCAGTACTTC. It is translated as CASSSPPLQVINYEQYF.

About this clone: The sample has other DNA sequences that encode this CDR3 too. The chain joins TRBV27 to TRBJ1-5, with D perhaps TRBD1 (5 bases). The CDR3 has 15 residues. The V gene lost 3 bases and the J gene lost 2 bases, with 11 bases spanning the gap. Germline values: CDR1 MNHEY, CDR2 SMNVEV (reference sequence). CDR3 residues: CASSFGTGGNQPQHF. Here the CDR3 DNA reads TGTGCCAGCAGTTTCGGGACCGGGGGCAATCAGCCCCAGCATTTT.

The CDR3 coding sequence is TGCGCCAGCAGCCTCGACGGCCCGGGGGACGCTTTCTTT. This sequence encodes CASSLDGPGDAFF. The chain carries TRBV5-1 and TRBJ1-1; D perhaps matches TRBD1 (5 bases). CDR3 length: 13 amino acids. Deletions cut 4 bases from V and 11 bases from J, with 18 bases between. Germline-derived CDR1 and CDR2 are SGHRS and YFSETQ.

This chain joins TRBV7-8 and TRBJ1-2; a possible D gene is TRBD1 (5 bases). Trimming took off 5 bases at V and 1 base at J, with 11 bases between the two ends. The CDR3 has 14 amino acids. Germline V lookup: CDR1 SGHVS, CDR2 FQNEAQ. Here the CDR3 reads CASSHGQLNYGYTF. The CDR3 nucleotides read TGTGCCAGCAGCCATGGACAACTTAACTATGGCTACACCTTC.

The V and J genes are TRBV19 and TRBJ1-4; 7 positions agree with TRBD1. Germline assignment: CDR1 LNHDA and CDR2 SQIVND (reference sequence). After removal of 5 bases from V and 1 base from J, the junction contained 4 bases not matched to a gene. The CDR3 covers 15 residues. CDR3 in DNA: TGTGCCAGTAGTCTGAGGACAGGAACTAATGAAAAACTGTTTTTT. Protein: CASSLRTGTNEKLFF.